This TCR beta chain comes out of a study of blood T cell repertoires in COVID-19. In the original processing: Researchers report that nucleated cell counts were estimated from reference gene primer amplification. Profiled with immunoSEQ multiplex PCR; TCRdb holds only in-frame clones, not every one. V, J and clone size are taken as reported in that table, and D and trimming were inferred from the DNA itself. The table has fewer than 300,000 clones, 70% to 90% seen once; the top ten hold 3.5% to 5.5%. Germline lookup yields CDR1 MRHNA and CDR2 SNTAGT. The CDR3 loop spans 14 amino acids. Trimming removed 2 bases from V and 0 bases from J, with 7 bases in between.

This TCR derives from a woman aged 30 to 39 who had recovered from COVID-19. The chain couples TRBV6-4 to TRBJ1-2, with D possibly TRBD1 on 6 matching bases. Material for sequencing was PBMCs or T cells enriched from blood (not recorded which). The CDR3 spells CASSDGTPNYGYTF. DNA of the CDR3: TGTGCCAGCAGTGACGGGACACCTAACTATGGCTACACCTTC.